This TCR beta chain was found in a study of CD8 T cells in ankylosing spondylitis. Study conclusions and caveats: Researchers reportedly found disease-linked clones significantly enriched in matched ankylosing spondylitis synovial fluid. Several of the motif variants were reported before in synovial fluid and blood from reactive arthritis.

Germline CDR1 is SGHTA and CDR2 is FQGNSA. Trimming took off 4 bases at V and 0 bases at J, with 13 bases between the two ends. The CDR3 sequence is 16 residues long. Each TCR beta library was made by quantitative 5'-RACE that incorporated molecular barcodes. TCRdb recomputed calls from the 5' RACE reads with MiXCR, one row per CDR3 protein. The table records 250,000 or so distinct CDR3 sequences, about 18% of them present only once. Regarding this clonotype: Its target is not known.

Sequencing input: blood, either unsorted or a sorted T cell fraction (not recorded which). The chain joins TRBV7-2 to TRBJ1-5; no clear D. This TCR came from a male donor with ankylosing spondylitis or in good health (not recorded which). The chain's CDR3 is CASSSDNEYSNQPQHF. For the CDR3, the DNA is TGTGCCAGCAGCTCCGATAATGAGTATAGCAATCAGCCCCAGCATTTT.